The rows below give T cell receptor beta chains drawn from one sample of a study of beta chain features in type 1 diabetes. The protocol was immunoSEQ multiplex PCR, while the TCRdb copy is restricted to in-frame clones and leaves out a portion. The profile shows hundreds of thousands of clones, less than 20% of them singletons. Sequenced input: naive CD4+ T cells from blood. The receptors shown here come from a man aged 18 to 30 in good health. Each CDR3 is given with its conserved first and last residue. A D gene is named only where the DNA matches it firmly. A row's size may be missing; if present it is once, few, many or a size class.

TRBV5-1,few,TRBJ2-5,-,CASSLYQVLQETQYF,TGCGCCAGCAGCCTGTATCAGGTGTTACAAGAGACCCAGTACTTC
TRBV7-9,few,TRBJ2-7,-,CASRPSGTPYEQYF,TGTGCCAGCAGGCCCTCCGGGACCCCCTACGAGCAGTACTTC
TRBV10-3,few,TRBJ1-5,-,CAISANRDNQPQHF,TGTGCCATCAGTGCGAACAGGGATAATCAGCCCCAGCATTTT
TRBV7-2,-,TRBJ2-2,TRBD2,CASSLFGASGTSGELFF,TGTGCCAGCAGCCTCTTTGGGGCTAGCGGGACCAGCGGGGAGCTGTTTTTT
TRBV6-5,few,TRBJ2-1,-,CASSYGWTRSGEQFF,TGTGCCAGCAGTTACGGGTGGACGCGGAGCGGTGAGCAGTTCTTC
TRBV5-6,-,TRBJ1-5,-,CASSLEGHLSNQPQHF,TGTGCCAGCAGCTTAGAGGGACACCTTAGCAATCAGCCCCAGCATTTT
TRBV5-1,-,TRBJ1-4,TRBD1,CASSHSGTGRTNEKLFF,TGCGCCAGCAGCCACTCCGGGACAGGGCGAACTAATGAAAAACTGTTTTTT
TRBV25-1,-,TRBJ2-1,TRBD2,CASRIAGDNEQFF,TGTGCCAGCCGGATAGCGGGAGACAATGAGCAGTTCTTC
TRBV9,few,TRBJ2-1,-,CASSVGHPIPHEQFF,TGTGCCAGCAGCGTAGGACATCCTATACCCCATGAGCAGTTCTTC
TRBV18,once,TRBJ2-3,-,CASSPLRTVGDTQYF,TGTGCCAGCTCACCACTTAGGACGGTAGGAGATACGCAGTATTTT
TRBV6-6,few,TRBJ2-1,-,CASTRSTRSSYNEQFF,TGTGCCAGCACCAGGTCTACCCGGAGCTCCTACAATGAGCAGTTCTTC
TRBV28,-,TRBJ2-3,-,CASSLRIGFGRTDTQYF,TGTGCCAGCAGTTTAAGAATAGGGTTCGGGCGCACAGATACGCAGTATTTT
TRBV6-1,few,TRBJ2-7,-,CASSLMGQTDGEYF,TGTGCCAGCAGCTTGATGGGACAAACCGACGGCGAGTACTTC
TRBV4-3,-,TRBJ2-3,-,CASSQAPSMTTSGADTQYF,TGCGCCAGCAGCCAAGCTCCCAGTATGACCACATCAGGCGCAGATACGCAGTATTTT
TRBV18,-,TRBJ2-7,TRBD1,CASSPQLAGTGPYEQYF,TGTGCCAGCTCACCGCAATTGGCGGGGACAGGGCCCTACGAGCAGTACTTC
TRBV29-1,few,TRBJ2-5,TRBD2,CSVQRGGETQYF,TGCAGCGTCCAGAGGGGAGGGGAGACCCAGTACTTC
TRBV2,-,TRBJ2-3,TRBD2,CASSEENNSNPTRGAQYF,TGTGCCAGCAGTGAAGAGAACAACAGCAACCCGACCCGGGGGGCGCAGTATTTT
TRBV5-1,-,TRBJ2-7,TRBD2,CASSLLAGPLYEQYF,TGCGCCAGCAGCTTGTTAGCGGGACCCCTCTACGAGCAGTACTTC
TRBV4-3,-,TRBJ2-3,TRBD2,CASSQGVAGAPADTQYF,TGCGCCAGCAGCCAAGGGGTAGCGGGGGCCCCAGCAGATACGCAGTATTTT
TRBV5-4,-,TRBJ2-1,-,CASSLRPSTYNEQFF,TGTGCCAGCAGCTTGCGGCCCTCCACCTACAATGAGCAGTTCTTC
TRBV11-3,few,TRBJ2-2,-,CASSFGAGELFF,TGTGCCAGCAGCTTTGGGGCCGGGGAGCTGTTTTTT
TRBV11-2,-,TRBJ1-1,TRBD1,CASSLKGANTEAFF,TGTGCCAGCAGCTTAAAGGGGGCGAACACTGAAGCTTTCTTT
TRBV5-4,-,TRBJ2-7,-,CASSLPSSYEQYF,TGTGCCAGCAGCTTGCCGAGCTCCTACGAGCAGTACTTC
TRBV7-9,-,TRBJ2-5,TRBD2,CASSTLTSVETQYF,TGTGCCAGCAGCACGTTGACTAGCGTGGAGACCCAGTACTTC
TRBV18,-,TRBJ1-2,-,CASSRGSDYGYTF,TGTGCCAGCTCACGAGGGTCCGACTATGGCTACACCTTC
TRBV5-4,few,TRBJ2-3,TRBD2,CASSFSGRYTDTQYF,TGTGCCAGCAGCTTTAGCGGGAGGTACACAGATACGCAGTATTTT
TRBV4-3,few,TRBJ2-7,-,CASSQVMGEGAYEQYF,TGCGCCAGCAGCCAAGTTATGGGCGAGGGGGCCTACGAGCAGTACTTC
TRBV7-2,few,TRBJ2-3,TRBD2,CASSLAGGFTDTQYF,TGTGCCAGCAGCTTAGCGGGGGGGTTCACAGATACGCAGTATTTT
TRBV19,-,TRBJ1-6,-,CASSSGAYNSPLHF,TGTGCCAGTAGTAGTGGGGCATATAATTCACCCCTCCACTTT
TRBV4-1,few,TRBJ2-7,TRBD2,CASSQGTSGPYEQYF,TGCGCCAGCAGCCAAGGGACTAGCGGGCCCTACGAGCAGTACTTC
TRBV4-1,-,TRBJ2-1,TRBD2,CASSQLAGELSSYNEQFF,TGCGCCAGCAGCCAACTAGCGGGGGAGTTAAGCTCCTACAATGAGCAGTTCTTC
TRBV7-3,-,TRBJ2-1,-,CASSSLTGSYNEQFF,TGTGCCAGCAGCTCACTCACGGGCTCCTACAATGAGCAGTTCTTC